The rows below give T cell receptor beta chains drawn from one sample of a study of metastatic and nonmetastatic thyroid tumors. MiXCR re-clonotyped the PCR reads for TCRdb. The table records roughly 65,000 clones, 14% of them present only once. The sequenced sample was blood. The origin of the receptors is a male donor with papillary thyroid cancer or a benign thyroid nodule (not recorded which). Some clones in this sample may be carry-over from other donors' samples. Each CDR3 is given with its conserved first and last residue. D genes are given only for firm matches. Not all rows give a size; the values are once, few, many and, for expanded clones, a class.

>.|TRBV11-1|many|TRBJ2-3
TGTGCCAGCAGCCGCCTTTCGGAGCGGCCTAGCACAGATACGCAGTATTTT
CASSRLSERPSTDTQYF
>.|TRBV9|few|TRBJ2-5
TGTGCCAGCATCCCCACCGTAGGGCGTGGGGAGACCCAGTACTTC
CASIPTVGRGETQYF
>TRBD2|TRBV11-2|many|TRBJ2-7
TGTGCCAGCAGACCTCCTTCGGGACTAGCGGCCTACGAGCAGTACTTC
CASRPPSGLAAYEQYF
>TRBD1|TRBV3-1|many|TRBJ2-3
TGTGCCAGCAGCCTGGGGACAGGGAGGCATACGCAGTATTTT
CASSLGTGRHTQYF
>.|TRBV19|many|TRBJ2-1
TGTGCCAGTAGTATAGAGGGACAGGGGTTAGCGGGAGGGCGTAATGAGCAGTTCTTC
CASSIEGQGLAGGRNEQFF
>.|TRBV18|.|TRBJ1-2
TGTGCCAGCTCACCAGGTGAAGGGGTTAATGGCTACACCTTC
CASSPGEGVNGYTF
>.|TRBV28|many|TRBJ1-2
TGTGCCAGCAGTTTACCAGGGAACTATGGCTACACCTTC
CASSLPGNYGYTF
>TRBD2|TRBV11-2|many|TRBJ2-1
TGTGCCAGCAACCTGGGAGGGGCCACCGTCAATGAGCAGTTCTTC
CASNLGGATVNEQFF
>TRBD1|TRBV30|many|TRBJ2-7
TGTGCCTGGAGTGTACGTGGACAGGGTACCTACGAGCAGTACTTC
CAWSVRGQGTYEQYF
>.|TRBV28|many|TRBJ2-4
TGTGCCAGCAGTTTAAGGAAAAACATTCAGTACTTC
CASSLRKNIQYF
>.|TRBV20-1|.|TRBJ2-7
TGCAGTGCTAGATTTTTGGACCCTGGGTGGGAGCAGTACTTC
CSARFLDPGWEQYF
>.|TRBV6-2/TRBV6-3|many|TRBJ2-3
TGTGCCAGCAGTTGGCGCCCGGACGGTGCGTCCACAGATACGCAGTATTTT
CASSWRPDGASTDTQYF
>.|TRBV9|many|TRBJ2-5
TGTGCCAGCAGCTTTCGGGATTCGCAAGAGACCCAGTACTTC
CASSFRDSQETQYF
>.|TRBV4-1|many|TRBJ2-2
TGCGCCAGCAGCGTAGACCGCACCGGGGAGCTGTTTTTT
CASSVDRTGELFF
>.|TRBV20-1|.|TRBJ1-4
TGCAGTGCTAGGTTCGGCGCAGCGAGTAATGAAAAACTGTTTTTT
CSARFGAASNEKLFF
>.|TRBV6-1|.|TRBJ1-6
TGTGCCAGCAGTGAAGTATCGAGCTCACCCCTCCACTTT
CASSEVSSSPLHF
>.|TRBV20-1|.|TRBJ2-7
TGCAGTGCTAGCGCTCGCGAGCAGTACTTC
CSASAREQYF
>.|TRBV11-2|many|TRBJ1-5
TGTGCCAGCAGCTTAAAGGGGGGCAATCAGCCCCAGCATTTT
CASSLKGGNQPQHF
>TRBD2|TRBV20-1|many|TRBJ2-5
TGCAGTGCTAGGCGGGTGGAGCGGGGAGACAGAGAGACCCAGTACTTC
CSARRVERGDRETQYF
>.|TRBV6-1|many|TRBJ2-5
TGTGCCAGCAGTTCAAAAGGTGTAGCCTACCAAGAGACCCAGTACTTC
CASSSKGVAYQETQYF
>.|TRBV10-3|many|TRBJ1-5
TGTGCCATCAGATCAGACAGGCTGGGCAATCAGCCCCAGCATTTT
CAIRSDRLGNQPQHF
>.|TRBV6-1|many|TRBJ1-1
TGTGCCAGCAGTGTGGTACACACTGAAGCTTTCTTT
CASSVVHTEAFF
>TRBD1|TRBV30|many|TRBJ2-2
TGTGCCTGGAGTGTACAGGGGGCGTTCGGGGAGCTGTTTTTT
CAWSVQGAFGELFF
>.|TRBV12-3/TRBV12-4|many|TRBJ1-3
TGTGCCAGCAAGTCCAGCGGTGGACCTGGAAACACCATATATTTT
CASKSSGGPGNTIYF
>.|TRBV5-1|many|TRBJ1-1
TGCGCCAGCAGCTTGGTTGGGGGGAACACTGAAGCTTTCTTT
CASSLVGGNTEAFF
>TRBD2|TRBV19|many|TRBJ2-1
TGTGCCAGTAAAGCCGGGACTAGCGGGAGGGTCTTC
CASKAGTSGRVF
>TRBD1|TRBV2|many|TRBJ1-1
TGTGCCAGCAGGCCCAGGGGGGGGCTGACTGAAGCTTTCTTT
CASRPRGGLTEAFF
>.|TRBV28|few|TRBJ2-7
TGTGCCAGCACGCAGGGCGGTTACGAGCAGTACTTC
CASTQGGYEQYF
>.|TRBV6-1|few|TRBJ2-7
TGTGCCAGCAGTGCGTACGGCTACGAGCAGTACTTC
CASSAYGYEQYF
>.|TRBV27|.|TRBJ2-3
TGTGCCAGTAGTTTGGGACTCACTCGAGTCACAGATACGCAGTATTTT
CASSLGLTRVTDTQYF
>TRBD2|TRBV9|many|TRBJ2-6
TGTGCCACCTCGGGGGGCTCTGGGGCCAACGTCCTGACTTTC
CATSGGSGANVLTF
>TRBD1|TRBV20-1|.|TRBJ1-2
TGCAGTGCATTCCTGGACAGGGTCTATGGCTACACCTTC
CSAFLDRVYGYTF
>TRBD1|TRBV28|many|TRBJ2-7
TGTGCCAGCAGGCCCGGGACAGGGAGTGGGAAGCAGTACTTC
CASRPGTGSGKQYF
>.|TRBV28|many|TRBJ1-3
TGTGCCAGCAGTCCCGGGGTCCGGACGTTCTCTGGAAACACCATATATTTT
CASSPGVRTFSGNTIYF
>TRBD2|TRBV9|many|TRBJ2-5
TGTGCCAGCAGCGTAGGACTAGCGGGAGTCAACAGGGAGACCCAGTACTTC
CASSVGLAGVNRETQYF